A selection of T cell receptor beta chains follows, all from one sample in a study of HIV-infected patients and healthy controls. In TCRdb, the 5' RACE reads were re-called with MiXCR into one record per CDR3 protein. The sample records over 10,000 distinct CDR3 sequences, less than 6.5% being singletons. Sequenced: blood. The receptors originated from an adult in good health. CDR3s include the opening cysteine and the closing phenylalanine or tryptophan. D genes are given only for firm matches. Size is omitted from some rows. Given values are once, few, many or a class for expanded clones.

DNA: TGTGCCAGCAGTTCCTCGGGACTAGCGGGGACAGGGCAAAATACGCAGTATTTT; CDR3: CASSSSGLAGTGQNTQYF; V: TRBV6-6; size: few; D: TRBD2; J: TRBJ2-3
DNA: TGCGCCAGCAACCGGGGGGCTAGCACAGATACGCAGTATTTT; CDR3: CASNRGASTDTQYF; V: TRBV10-2; size: many; D: -; J: TRBJ2-3
DNA: TGTGCCAGCAGCATAGCGGGGTCCTCGGGCGAGCAGTACTTC; CDR3: CASSIAGSSGEQYF; V: TRBV6-5; size: many; D: TRBD2; J: TRBJ2-7
DNA: TGTGCCAGCAGTGGAACTGGAAACACCGGGGAGCTGTTTTTT; CDR3: CASSGTGNTGELFF; V: TRBV6-4; size: -; D: -; J: TRBJ2-2
DNA: TGCGCCAGCAGCTTGGGGACAGCGAACACTGAAGCTTTCTTT; CDR3: CASSLGTANTEAFF; V: TRBV5-1; size: medium-sized; D: -; J: TRBJ1-1
DNA: TGCGCCAGCAGCGAGGGATCCGATAGCAATCAGCCCCAGCATTTT; CDR3: CASSEGSDSNQPQHF; V: TRBV5-1; size: medium-sized; D: -; J: TRBJ1-5
DNA: TGCGCCAGCAGCCTGCTACTAGCGGGGGTTGGTGAGCAGTTCTTC; CDR3: CASSLLLAGVGEQFF; V: TRBV5-1; size: many; D: TRBD2; J: TRBJ2-1
DNA: TGTGCCAGCAGTTTAAAGGGCAGGTTGAAACTTGGCTACACCTTC; CDR3: CASSLKGRLKLGYTF; V: TRBV27; size: many; D: -; J: TRBJ1-2
DNA: TGTGCCAGCAGTGATACAGGGGGCTACGAGCAGTACTTC; CDR3: CASSDTGGYEQYF; V: TRBV25-1; size: few; D: TRBD1; J: TRBJ2-7
DNA: TGCAGTGCTATTGAACAGATCTATAATTCACCCCTCCACTTT; CDR3: CSAIEQIYNSPLHF; V: TRBV20-1; size: many; D: -; J: TRBJ1-6
DNA: TGCAGCGGGGGGGGGCCCCGGAGCACAGATACGCAGTATTTT; CDR3: CSGGGPRSTDTQYF; V: TRBV29-1; size: many; D: -; J: TRBJ2-3
DNA: TGTGCCAGCAGCCAACTAGGAAACACCATATATTTT; CDR3: CASSQLGNTIYF; V: TRBV3-1; size: many; D: -; J: TRBJ1-3
DNA: TGTGCCATCAGTGAGTCGACTCCGGGACAGGGTGGTGGCTACACCTTC; CDR3: CAISESTPGQGGGYTF; V: TRBV10-3; size: medium-sized; D: TRBD1; J: TRBJ1-2
DNA: TGCAGTGTTAGGAAAGCTGAGGCGAACGAGCAGTACTTC; CDR3: CSVRKAEANEQYF; V: TRBV20-1; size: many; D: -; J: TRBJ2-7
DNA: TGCGCCAGCAGCTTTGTTAGCCCGACCTACGAGCAGTACTTC; CDR3: CASSFVSPTYEQYF; V: TRBV5-1; size: many; D: -; J: TRBJ2-7
DNA: TGTGCCAGCACCGAGGGCAGAGTCTATGGCTACACCTTC; CDR3: CASTEGRVYGYTF; V: TRBV2; size: medium-sized; D: -; J: TRBJ1-2
DNA: TGCAGCGTAGGACAGGGAGGTACCACTGAAGCTTTCTTT; CDR3: CSVGQGGTTEAFF; V: TRBV29-1; size: many; D: TRBD1; J: TRBJ1-1
DNA: TGTGCCAGCAGGTCAGGTGGCGAGACCCAGTACTTC; CDR3: CASRSGGETQYF; V: TRBV6-6; size: many; D: -; J: TRBJ2-5